The 18 T cell receptor beta chains in this list originate from one sample, sequenced in a study of blood T cell repertoires in COVID-19. The assay was immunoSEQ multiplex PCR, and TCRdb's table has in-frame clones only and misses some. The sample yields about 250,000 clones, roughly 89% seen once. Material for sequencing was PBMCs or T cells enriched from blood (not recorded which). Source of these receptors: a woman between 25 and 40 years old with acute COVID-19.

The genes are TRBV2 and TRBJ1-2; D gene uncertain. Germline CDR1 reads SNHLY; CDR2 reads FYNNEI. The CDR3 length is 13 residues. Trimming pared 2 bases from V and 4 bases from J, leaving 8 bases between. In DNA form, the CDR3 reads TGTGCCAGCAGTGAAAATCAGATCTATGGCTACACCTTC. Translation gives CASSENQIYGYTF.

The chain employs TRBV6-2 or TRBV6-3 and TRBJ2-6; no clear D gene. Germline assignment: CDR1 MNHEY and CDR2 SVGEGT. V lost 0 bases, J lost 2 bases, and 11 bases lay in between. This CDR3 comprises 17 residues. The CDR3 is CASSYSFGPAGANVLTF. In DNA form, the CDR3 reads TGTGCCAGCAGTTACTCCTTCGGTCCGGCTGGGGCCAACGTCCTGACTTTC.

CDR3 sequence (DNA): TGTGCCAGCAGCTTAGCTTCGGCCCCGGCGGGTTACACCTTC. It is translated as CASSLASAPAGYTF. V is TRBV11-2 and J is TRBJ1-2; unclear D gene. The V end was cut by 1 base, the J end by 11 bases, with 17 bases between. CDR3 length equals 14 residues. Germline CDR1 reads SGHAT; CDR2 reads FQNNGV.

The chain recombines TRBV7-9 with TRBJ1-4; 9 bases fit TRBD1. The junction had 0 bases not matched to a gene; V was cut back by 1 base and J by 0 bases. Germline V gene data show CDR1 as SEHNR and CDR2 as FQNEAQ (reference sequence). The CDR3 is 16 residues long. The CDR3 DNA follows: TGTGCCAGCAGCTTAGGGACAGGGGCAACTAATGAAAAACTGTTTTTT. Its protein product is CASSLGTGATNEKLFF.

The chain recombines TRBV18 with TRBJ2-7; D may be TRBD2 (5 bases). Germline CDR1 reads KGHSH; CDR2 reads LQKENI. CDR3 length: 13 residues. Trimming took 9 bases from V and 2 from J, leaving 14 bases between them. CDR3 region: CASRSEGAYEQYF. CDR3 sequence (DNA): TGTGCCAGTCGGTCTGAGGGAGCCTACGAGCAGTACTTC.

This clone was seen only once. The rearrangement links TRBV4-1 to TRBJ1-2; tentatively, D is TRBD1 (6 bases). V was shortened by 0 bases and J by 4 bases, with 18 bases between the two germline ends. Per germline, CDR1 MGHRA and CDR2 YSYEKL. This CDR3 has 17 amino acids. The CDR3 DNA sequence: TGCGCCAGCAGCCAAGATTTTGGGGTAGGGGACATCTATGGCTACACCTTC. It translates to CASSQDFGVGDIYGYTF.

The CDR3 sequence is CASSPGLGRGYGYTF. In nucleotides, the CDR3 is TGTGCCAGCAGCCCCGGGTTAGGGAGAGGTTATGGCTACACCTTC. The chain carries TRBV5-6 and TRBJ1-2, with D unresolved. The V gene's germline CDR1 is SGHDT and CDR2 YYEEEE. The CDR3 spans 15 residues. V shed 4 bases and J shed 5 bases, with 18 bases lying between them.

The chain has TRBV4-3 and TRBJ2-7; D perhaps matches TRBD1 (5 bases). The CDR3 has 15 amino acids. V was pared by 3 bases and J by 2 bases, with 14 bases between. Germline CDR1 and CDR2: LGHNA and YSLEER. The DNA of the CDR3 is TGCGCCAGCAGCCAGACAGTCGTGGGTCCCTACGAGCAGTACTTC. Encoded protein: CASSQTVVGPYEQYF.

This clone was picked up one time. The CDR3 loop is CASSLEANTEAFF. The DNA for the CDR3 is TGTGCCAGCAGTTTAGAGGCGAACACTGAAGCTTTCTTT. V is TRBV27 and J is TRBJ1-1; D call uncertain. The CDR3 runs to 13 residues. CDR1 MNHEY and CDR2 SMNVEV come from the germline V gene (reference sequence). V was trimmed by 2 bases and J by 1 base, leaving 5 bases between them.

Only a few counts were recorded for this clone. The chain recombines TRBV25-1 with TRBJ1-5, with TRBD1 identical over 9 bases. Germline loops: CDR1 MGHDK, CDR2 SYGVNS. The CDR3 extends over 15 amino acids. After removal of 6 bases from V and 3 bases from J, the junction contained 6 bases not matched to a gene. The CDR3 loop reads CASSPGQGFNQPQHF. CDR3 in DNA: TGTGCCAGCAGCCCGGGACAGGGTTTCAATCAGCCCCAGCATTTT.

This clone was observed a few times. The chain couples TRBV3-1 (or the pseudogene TRBV3-2) to TRBJ2-7; 10 nucleotides line up with TRBD2. J gave up 2 bases and V 2 bases, and 9 bases lay outside the gene matches. CDR1 and CDR2 (germline): LGHDT, YNNKEL (reference sequence). This CDR3 region has 17 residues. The CDR3 reads CASSQIWVAGGTYEQYF. The CDR3, as DNA: TGTGCCAGCAGCCAAATTTGGGTAGCGGGGGGAACCTACGAGCAGTACTTC.

The V call is TRBV2, the J call TRBJ1-1; the match to TRBD1 covers 10 bases. This CDR3 has 18 residues. Looked up from germline, CDR1 is SNHLY and CDR2 is FYNNEI. V was clipped by 7 bases and J by 1 base; unmatched bases: 15. CDR3 region: CASNGRQGARIGNTEAFF. The CDR3 DNA follows: TGTGCCAGCAATGGGCGACAGGGGGCGCGGATTGGGAACACTGAAGCTTTCTTT.

This sequence joins TRBV12-5 and TRBJ2-7; maybe TRBD1 (5 bases). V lost 5 bases, J lost 2 bases, and 22 bases lay in between. The CDR3 totals 17 residues. Germline V gives CDR1 LGHNT, CDR2 FRNRAP. The CDR3 DNA follows: TGTGCTAGTGGTCCACCGGGCCAGGGTTCTTTAACCTACGAGCAGTACTTC. It translates to CASGPPGQGSLTYEQYF. Drawing the rest from reference TRBV12-5 and TRBJ2-7, the complete variable domain is DARVTQTPRHKVTEMGQEVTMRCQPILGHNTVFWYRQTMMQGLELLAYFRNRAPLDDSGMPKDRFSAEMPDATLATLKIQPSEPRDSAVYFCASGPPGQGSLTYEQYFGPGTRLTVT.

The chain is built from TRBV7-8 and TRBJ1-5, with D possibly TRBD1 on 5 matching bases. This CDR3 is built from 13 residues. Germline CDR1 is SGHVS and CDR2 is FQNEAQ. Trimming took off 9 bases at V and 4 bases at J, with 13 bases between the two ends. Here the CDR3 reads CASSGQGNQPQHF. The CDR3 DNA reads TGTGCCAGTTCAGGGCAGGGAAATCAGCCCCAGCATTTT.

This clone was recorded only once. The chain has TRBV11-2 and TRBJ2-5; 9 bases line up with TRBD2. The germline CDR1 and CDR2 sequences are SGHAT and FQNNGV. The CDR3 sequence is 14 residues long. V was pared by 2 bases and J by 7 bases, with 5 bases of the junction left unmatched. In DNA form, the CDR3 reads TGTGCCAGCAGCTTATCCCTAGCGGGATGGACCCAGTACTTC. It specifies CASSLSLAGWTQYF.

This chain connects TRBV12-5 to TRBJ2-7; perhaps TRBD2 as D (6 bases). Between the trimmed V and J ends, which lost 6 bases and 3 bases, there was a span of 12 bases. Germline assignment: CDR1 LGHNT and CDR2 FRNRAP. CDR3 length: 13 residues. CDR3 sequence (DNA): TGTGCTAGTGGCTCGGGGGAGTTCTACGAGCAGTACTTC. It yields the protein CASGSGEFYEQYF. Based on the CDR3 plus reference TRBV12-5 and TRBJ2-7, the full variable domain is DARVTQTPRHKVTEMGQEVTMRCQPILGHNTVFWYRQTMMQGLELLAYFRNRAPLDDSGMPKDRFSAEMPDATLATLKIQPSEPRDSAVYFCASGSGEFYEQYFGPGTRLTVT.

This sequence joins TRBV5-1 and TRBJ1-1; TRBD1 aligns across 11 bases. Trimming cost V 2 bases and J 3 bases; bases outside gene matches: 6. Germline assignment: CDR1 SGHRS and CDR2 YFSETQ. The CDR3 length is 16 residues. The DNA of the CDR3 is TGCGCCAGCAGCTTATTCCGGGACAGGGGGGACACTGAAGCTTTCTTT. Translation: CASSLFRDRGDTEAFF. The entire variable domain, with the rest obtained from reference TRBV5-1 and TRBJ1-1, is as follows: KAGVTQTPRYLIKTRGQQVTLSCSPISGHRSVSWYQQTPGQGLQFLFEYFSETQRNKGNFPGRFSGRQFSNSRSEMNVSTLELGDSALYLCASSLFRDRGDTEAFFGQGTRLTVV.

This clone was counted once. The CDR3 region has the DNA TGTGCCAGCAGCCCAGAGGGGACAGCTAATCAGCCCCAGCATTTT. Amino acid sequence: CASSPEGTANQPQHF. This chain joins TRBV4-2 and TRBJ1-5; 7 nucleotides align to TRBD1. V trimming: 4 bases; J trimming: 4 bases; junction bases outside the gene matches: 7. The CDR3 extends over 15 amino acids. Germline V gene lookup returns CDR1 LGHNA and CDR2 YNFKEQ.